The 14 T cell receptor beta chains below were found in one sample sequenced in a study of blood T cell repertoires in COVID-19 (dated by TCRdb to between 2020 and 2021). The receptor library was made with the immunoSEQ multiplex PCR assay. Drawn from immuneACCESS, this table holds only the in-frame rearrangements with V and J called that TCRdb kept. Clones are partly lost; checked studies trace under half to an unresolved V gene and leave the rest unexplained. Here the sample has about 170,000 clones; about 80% occur a single time. Under 3% of the sample lies in the top ten. Material: peripheral blood. These receptors all stem from a human donor with acute or convalescent COVID-19. The donor label of this sample is uncertain.

This sequence joins TRBV5-1 and TRBJ1-1, with TRBD1 matching over 7 bases. The V and J ends lost 0 bases and 1 base, in that order; junction bases with no gene match: 3. Looked up from germline, CDR1 is SGHRS and CDR2 is YFSETQ. The CDR3 spans 15 residues. In DNA, the CDR3 is TGCGCCAGCAGCTTGGTGGCAGGGGGGAACACTGAAGCTTTCTTT. Encoded protein: CASSLVAGGNTEAFF.

This chain connects TRBV5-1 to TRBJ1-3; 7 bases map to TRBD1. Trimming at V came to 0 bases and at J to 0 bases, leaving 12 bases not matched to a gene. Per the germline V gene, CDR1 is SGHRS and CDR2 is YFSETQ. The CDR3 runs to 19 residues. The CDR3 region is CASSLVPGGLPYSGNTIYF. The CDR3 bases are TGCGCCAGCAGCTTGGTCCCAGGGGGTCTCCCTTACTCTGGAAACACCATATATTTT.

The chain is built from TRBV27 and TRBJ2-7, with TRBD1 identical over 11 bases. This CDR3 region has 15 residues. With 6 bases clipped from V and 3 bases from J, the junction kept 7 bases outside the gene matches. CDR1 is MNHEY, CDR2 SMNVEV, per germline (reference sequence). The CDR3 loop reads CASRTPGQGDYEQYF. The CDR3 DNA reads as TGTGCCAGCAGAACGCCGGGACAGGGGGACTACGAGCAGTACTTC.

The chain joins TRBV13 to TRBJ2-1; D ambiguous. Germline V lookup: CDR1 PRHDT, CDR2 FYEKMQ (reference sequence). The CDR3 runs to 14 residues. V lost 5 bases to trimming and J lost 9 bases, with 17 bases between them. CDR3 sequence reads: CASSPPERPTEQFF. CDR3 in DNA: TGTGCCAGCAGCCCCCCAGAGCGCCCTACTGAGCAGTTCTTC.

The V gene is TRBV30, the J gene TRBJ1-4, with 7 bases aligning to TRBD1. Germline assignment: CDR1 GTSNPN and CDR2 SVGIG (reference sequence). The CDR3 extends over 14 amino acids. The trim removed 5 bases at V and 7 bases at J, leaving 10 bases unmatched. The CDR3 loop reads CAWRSEGAIEKLFF. The CDR3 DNA is TGTGCCTGGCGATCCGAGGGGGCGATTGAAAAACTGTTTTTT.

The V and J genes are TRBV5-1 and TRBJ1-2, with 8 bases aligning to TRBD1. Germline V gene sequence: CDR1 SGHRS, CDR2 YFSETQ. Trimming cost V 0 bases and J 9 bases; bases outside gene matches: 10. The CDR3 consists of 15 residues. The CDR3 reads CASSLAGQGRLSYTF. In nucleotides, the CDR3 is TGCGCCAGCAGCTTGGCAGGACAGGGTCGGCTAAGCTACACCTTC. The variable domain in full, with the rest retrieved from reference TRBV5-1 and TRBJ1-2, is KAGVTQTPRYLIKTRGQQVTLSCSPISGHRSVSWYQQTPGQGLQFLFEYFSETQRNKGNFPGRFSGRQFSNSRSEMNVSTLELGDSALYLCASSLAGQGRLSYTFGSGTRLTVV.

The rearrangement links TRBV5-1 to TRBJ2-7; the D gene is possibly TRBD2 (6 bases). The CDR3 covers 15 residues. The V end lost 9 bases, the J end lost 1 base, and 20 bases lay between the germline ends. In germline, CDR1 is SGHRS, CDR2 YFSETQ. CDR3 loop: CATSHGRDGSYEQYF. Here the CDR3 DNA reads TGCGCCACCTCACACGGGCGGGACGGGTCCTACGAGCAGTACTTC.

This clone has more than one count but fewer than ten. The rearrangement links TRBV19 to TRBJ1-2; D uncertain. The CDR3 covers 12 residues. The germline V gene has CDR1 LNHDA and CDR2 SQIVND (reference sequence). V lost 8 bases, J lost 5 bases, and 12 bases lay in between. CDR3 sequence reads: CASATRSYGYTF. CDR3 nucleotides: TGTGCCAGTGCTACCCGTTCTTATGGCTACACCTTC.

The chain couples TRBV10-3 to TRBJ2-3; D remains ambiguous. The germline gives CDR1 ENHRY, CDR2 SYGVKD. CDR3 length: 13 residues. Deletions cut 2 bases from V and 0 bases from J, with 3 bases between. The CDR3 here is CAISEHSTDTQYF. The CDR3 DNA reads TGTGCCATCAGTGAGCATAGCACAGATACGCAGTATTTT.

The chain recombines TRBV5-1 with TRBJ1-2, with a tentative D call TRBD1 (5 bases). Trimming stripped 0 bases from V and 6 bases from J, with 12 bases between. CDR1 and CDR2 (germline): SGHRS, YFSETQ. The CDR3 has 14 amino acids. This chain's CDR3 is CASSLDGPQDGYTF. The CDR3 DNA is TGCGCCAGCAGCTTGGACGGCCCACAGGATGGCTACACCTTC. Combining the CDR3 with reference TRBV5-1 and TRBJ1-2 gives the whole variable domain KAGVTQTPRYLIKTRGQQVTLSCSPISGHRSVSWYQQTPGQGLQFLFEYFSETQRNKGNFPGRFSGRQFSNSRSEMNVSTLELGDSALYLCASSLDGPQDGYTFGSGTRLTVV.

The chain couples TRBV10-3 to TRBJ1-1; D possibly corresponds to TRBD1 (6 bases). The germline V gene has CDR1 ENHRY and CDR2 SYGVKD. There are 14 residues in the CDR3. V was trimmed by 6 bases and J by 1 base, leaving 12 bases between them. CDR3 in amino acids: CAISAWGQNTEAFF. CDR3 coding DNA: TGTGCCATCAGCGCCTGGGGGCAGAACACTGAAGCTTTCTTT.

This clone was detected a few times. This rearrangement joins TRBV7-2 to TRBJ2-5; weak D call: TRBD2 (5 bases). CDR3 length equals 14 residues. Germline CDR1 SGHTA, CDR2 FQGNSA. Trimming stripped 1 base from V and 4 bases from J, with 10 bases between. The CDR3 loop reads CASSLGLSTETQYF. DNA of the CDR3: TGTGCCAGCAGCTTAGGACTATCAACAGAGACCCAGTACTTC.

The chain joins TRBV4-1 to TRBJ2-6; 11 nucleotides align to TRBD2. Trimming cost V 3 bases and J 0 bases; bases outside gene matches: 13. Per the germline V gene, CDR1 is MGHRA and CDR2 is YSYEKL. CDR3 length: 21 residues. CDR3 region: CASSQELLAGGLLSGANVLTF. DNA of the CDR3: TGCGCCAGCAGCCAGGAACTGCTAGCGGGGGGCCTACTCTCTGGGGCCAACGTCCTGACTTTC.

This clone was recorded only once. The chain combines TRBV5-4 with TRBJ1-2; D perhaps matches TRBD1 (6 bases). Germline assignment: CDR1 SGHNT and CDR2 YYREEE (reference sequence). Trimming removed 1 base at V and 4 bases at J, with 14 bases between. The CDR3 totals 15 residues. The CDR3 DNA is TGTGCCAGCAGCTTGCCAGGGGCCCTAGGCTATGGCTACACCTTC. Its translation: CASSLPGALGYGYTF.